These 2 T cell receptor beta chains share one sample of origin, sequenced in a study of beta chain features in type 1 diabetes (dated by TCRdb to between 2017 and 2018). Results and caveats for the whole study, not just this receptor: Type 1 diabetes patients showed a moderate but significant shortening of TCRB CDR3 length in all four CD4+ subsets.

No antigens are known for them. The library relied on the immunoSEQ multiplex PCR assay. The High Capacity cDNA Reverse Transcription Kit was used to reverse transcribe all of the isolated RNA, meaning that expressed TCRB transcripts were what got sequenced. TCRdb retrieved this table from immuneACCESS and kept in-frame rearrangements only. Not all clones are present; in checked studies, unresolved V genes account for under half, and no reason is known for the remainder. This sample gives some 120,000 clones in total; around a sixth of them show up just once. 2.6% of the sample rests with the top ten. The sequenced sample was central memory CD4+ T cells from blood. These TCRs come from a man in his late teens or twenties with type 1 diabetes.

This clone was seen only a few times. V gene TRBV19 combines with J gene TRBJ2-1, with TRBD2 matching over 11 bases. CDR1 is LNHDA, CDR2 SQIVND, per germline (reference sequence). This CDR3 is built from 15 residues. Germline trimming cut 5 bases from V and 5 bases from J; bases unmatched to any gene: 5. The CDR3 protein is CASSVLAGGNNEQFF. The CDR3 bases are TGTGCCAGTAGTGTTCTAGCGGGAGGAAACAATGAGCAGTTCTTC.

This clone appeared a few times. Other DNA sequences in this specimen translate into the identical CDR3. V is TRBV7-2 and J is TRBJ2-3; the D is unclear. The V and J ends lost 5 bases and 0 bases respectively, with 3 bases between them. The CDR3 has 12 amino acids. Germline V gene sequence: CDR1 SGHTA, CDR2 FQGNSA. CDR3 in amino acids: CASSPSTDTQYF. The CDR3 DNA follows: TGTGCCAGCAGCCCAAGCACAGATACGCAGTATTTT.